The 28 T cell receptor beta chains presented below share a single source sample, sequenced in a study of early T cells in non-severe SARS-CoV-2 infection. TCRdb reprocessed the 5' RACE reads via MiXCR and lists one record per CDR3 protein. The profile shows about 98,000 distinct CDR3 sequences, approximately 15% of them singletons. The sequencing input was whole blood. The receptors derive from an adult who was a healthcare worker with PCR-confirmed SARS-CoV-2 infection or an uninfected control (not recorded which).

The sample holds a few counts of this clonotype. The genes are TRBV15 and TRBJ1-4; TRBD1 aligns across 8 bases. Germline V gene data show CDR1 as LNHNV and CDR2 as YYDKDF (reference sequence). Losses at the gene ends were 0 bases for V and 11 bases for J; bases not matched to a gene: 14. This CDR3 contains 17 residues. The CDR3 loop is CATSRDFPDRGGGKLFF. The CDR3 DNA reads TGTGCCACCAGCAGAGATTTCCCTGACAGGGGTGGAGGGAAACTGTTTTTT.

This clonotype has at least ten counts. The CDR3 sequence is CASRTSGMNTDTQYF. CDR3 sequence (DNA): TGTGCCAGCCGCACTAGCGGGATGAACACAGATACGCAGTATTTT. The chain links TRBV27 to TRBJ2-3; 10 bases match TRBD2. Per germline, CDR1 MNHEY and CDR2 SMNVEV (reference sequence). J lost 2 bases, V lost 8 bases, and 7 bases had no gene match. The length of the CDR3 is 15 residues.

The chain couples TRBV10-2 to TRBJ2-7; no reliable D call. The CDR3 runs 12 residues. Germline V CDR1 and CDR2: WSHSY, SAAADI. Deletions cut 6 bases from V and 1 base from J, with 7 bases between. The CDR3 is CASRAGSYEQYF. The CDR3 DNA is TGCGCCAGCAGAGCTGGGTCCTACGAGCAGTACTTC.

The chain's CDR3 is CSAQDRGDSPLHF. The CDR3 coding sequence is TGCAGTGCCCAAGACAGGGGGGATTCACCCCTCCACTTT. V is TRBV20-1 and J is TRBJ1-6, with 9 bases that match TRBD1. After removal of 6 bases from V and 8 bases from J, the junction contained 5 bases not matched to a gene. The CDR3 loop spans 13 amino acids. Germline lookup yields CDR1 DFQATT and CDR2 SNEGSKA (reference sequence).

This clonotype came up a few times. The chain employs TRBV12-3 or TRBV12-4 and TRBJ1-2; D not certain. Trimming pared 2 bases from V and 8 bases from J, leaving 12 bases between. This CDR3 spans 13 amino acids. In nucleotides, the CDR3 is TGTGCCAGCAGTTTATATAGGGCATTCGGCTACACCTTC. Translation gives CASSLYRAFGYTF.

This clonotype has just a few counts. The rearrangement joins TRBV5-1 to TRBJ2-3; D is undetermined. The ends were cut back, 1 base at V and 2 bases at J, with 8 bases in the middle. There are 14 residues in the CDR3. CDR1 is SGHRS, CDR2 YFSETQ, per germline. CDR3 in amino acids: CASSLKVNTDTQYF. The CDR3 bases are TGCGCCAGCAGCTTGAAGGTCAACACAGATACGCAGTATTTT.

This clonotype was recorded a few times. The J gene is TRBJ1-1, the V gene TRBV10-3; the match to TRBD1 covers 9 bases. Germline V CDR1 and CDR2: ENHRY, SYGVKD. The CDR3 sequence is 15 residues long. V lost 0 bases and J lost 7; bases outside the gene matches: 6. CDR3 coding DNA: TGTGCCATCAGTGAGTCATGGGACAGGGAAATTGAAGCTTTCTTT. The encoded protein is CAISESWDREIEAFF.

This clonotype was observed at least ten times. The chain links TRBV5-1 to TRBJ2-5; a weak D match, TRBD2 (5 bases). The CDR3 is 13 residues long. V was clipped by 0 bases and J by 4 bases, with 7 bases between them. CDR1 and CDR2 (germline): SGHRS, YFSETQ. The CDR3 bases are TGCGCCAGCAGCTTGGTCAGCGGAGAGACCCAGTACTTC. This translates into CASSLVSGETQYF.

CDR3: CASSLIEAFF. The DNA of the CDR3 is TGTGCCAGCAGCTTAATCGAAGCTTTCTTT. J is TRBJ1-1 and V is TRBV7-9; D is undetermined. The V gene lost 2 bases and the J gene lost 8 bases, with 3 bases spanning the gap. Germline-derived CDR1 and CDR2 are SEHNR and FQNEAQ (reference sequence). The CDR3 has 10 residues.

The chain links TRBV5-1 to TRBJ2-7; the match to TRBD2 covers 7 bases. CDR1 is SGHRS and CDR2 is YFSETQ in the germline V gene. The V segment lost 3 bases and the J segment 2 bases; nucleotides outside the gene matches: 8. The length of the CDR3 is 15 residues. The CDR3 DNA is TGCGCCAGCAGCTCCCCCGGAGGGAGGGCCTACGAGCAGTACTTC. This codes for CASSSPGGRAYEQYF.

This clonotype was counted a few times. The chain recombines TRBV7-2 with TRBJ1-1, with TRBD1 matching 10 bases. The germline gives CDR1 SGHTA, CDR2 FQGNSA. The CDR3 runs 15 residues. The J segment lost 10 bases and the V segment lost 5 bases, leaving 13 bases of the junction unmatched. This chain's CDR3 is CASSEWDRGMSAAFF. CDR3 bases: TGTGCCAGCAGCGAATGGGACAGGGGAATGTCGGCAGCTTTCTTT. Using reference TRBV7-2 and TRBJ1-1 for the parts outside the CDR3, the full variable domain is GAGVSQSPSNKVTEKGKDVELRCDPISGHTALYWYRQSLGQGLEFLIYFQGNSAPDKSGLPSDRFSAERTGGSVSTLTIQRTQQEDSAVYLCASSEWDRGMSAAFFGQGTRLTVV.

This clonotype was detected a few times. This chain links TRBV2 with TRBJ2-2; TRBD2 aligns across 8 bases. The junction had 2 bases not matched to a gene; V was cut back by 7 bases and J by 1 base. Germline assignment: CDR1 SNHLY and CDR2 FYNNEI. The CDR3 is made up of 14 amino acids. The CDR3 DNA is TGTGCCAGCACTGGGACTAGGAACACCGGGGAGCTGTTTTTT. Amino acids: CASTGTRNTGELFF.

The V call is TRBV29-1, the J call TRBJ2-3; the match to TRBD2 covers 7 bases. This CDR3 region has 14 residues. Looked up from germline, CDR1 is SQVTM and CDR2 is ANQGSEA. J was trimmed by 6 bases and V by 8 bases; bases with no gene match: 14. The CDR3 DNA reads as TGCAGCAATATTGGAGCTATGGGGGGGGATACGCAGTATTTT. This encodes CSNIGAMGGDTQYF.

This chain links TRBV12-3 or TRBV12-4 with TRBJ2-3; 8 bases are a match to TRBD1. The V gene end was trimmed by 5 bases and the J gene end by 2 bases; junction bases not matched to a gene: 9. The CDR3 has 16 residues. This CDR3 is CASSPTLDRVTDTQYF. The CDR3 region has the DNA TGTGCCAGCAGTCCCACCTTGGACAGGGTCACAGATACGCAGTATTTT.

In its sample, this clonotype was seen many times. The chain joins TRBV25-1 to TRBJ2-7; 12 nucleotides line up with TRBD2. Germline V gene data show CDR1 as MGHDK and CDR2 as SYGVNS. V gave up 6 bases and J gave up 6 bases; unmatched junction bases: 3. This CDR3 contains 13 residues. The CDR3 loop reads CASSRLAGVEQYF. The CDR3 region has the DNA TGTGCCAGCAGCAGACTAGCGGGAGTCGAGCAGTACTTC.

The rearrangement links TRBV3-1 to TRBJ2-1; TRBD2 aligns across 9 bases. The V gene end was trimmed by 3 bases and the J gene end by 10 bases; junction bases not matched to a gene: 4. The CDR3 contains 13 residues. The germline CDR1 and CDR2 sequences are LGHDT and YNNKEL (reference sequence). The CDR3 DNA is TGTGCCAGCAGCCAGGTCACTAGCGGGGAGCAGTTCTTC. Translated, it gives CASSQVTSGEQFF.

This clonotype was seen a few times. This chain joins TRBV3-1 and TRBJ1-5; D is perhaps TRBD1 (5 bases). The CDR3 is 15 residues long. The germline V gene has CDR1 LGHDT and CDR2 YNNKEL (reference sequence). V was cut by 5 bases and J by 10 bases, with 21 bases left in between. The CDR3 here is CASSFSPGTQYPQHF. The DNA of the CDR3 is TGTGCCAGCAGCTTTTCCCCCGGGACCCAGTATCCCCAGCATTTT.

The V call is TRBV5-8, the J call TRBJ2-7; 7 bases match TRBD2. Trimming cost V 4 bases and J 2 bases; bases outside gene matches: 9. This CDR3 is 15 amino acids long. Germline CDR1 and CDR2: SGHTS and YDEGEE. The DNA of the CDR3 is TGTGCCAGCAGCCTACACGGCGGGAGTACCTACGAGCAGTACTTC. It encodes CASSLHGGSTYEQYF.

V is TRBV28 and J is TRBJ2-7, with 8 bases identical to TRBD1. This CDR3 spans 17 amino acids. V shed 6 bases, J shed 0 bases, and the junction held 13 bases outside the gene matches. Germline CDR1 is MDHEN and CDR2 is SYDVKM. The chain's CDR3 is CASSSTSTGGISYEQYF. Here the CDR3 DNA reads TGTGCCAGCAGCTCCACCTCCACAGGGGGAATCTCCTACGAGCAGTACTTC.

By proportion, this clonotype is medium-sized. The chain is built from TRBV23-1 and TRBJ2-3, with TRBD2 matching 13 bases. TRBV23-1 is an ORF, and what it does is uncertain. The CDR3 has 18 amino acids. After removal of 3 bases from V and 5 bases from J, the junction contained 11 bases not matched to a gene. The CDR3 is CASSHPRTSGSLKDTQYF. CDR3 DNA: TGCGCCAGCAGTCATCCTCGGACTAGCGGGAGTTTAAAAGATACGCAGTATTTT.

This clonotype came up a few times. The CDR3 region is CASSFSGSGTDTQYF. Written as DNA, the CDR3 is TGTGCCAGCAGCTTTAGCGGGAGTGGCACAGATACGCAGTATTTT. The V and J genes are TRBV7-8 and TRBJ2-3; 9 bases agree with TRBD2. CDR1 and CDR2 from the germline V gene are SGHVS and FQNEAQ. The CDR3 totals 15 residues. V shed 3 bases, J shed 1 base, and the junction held 2 bases outside the gene matches. Drawing the rest from reference TRBV7-8 and TRBJ2-3, the complete variable domain is GAGVSQSPRYKVAKRGQDVALRCDPISGHVSLFWYQQALGQGPEFLTYFQNEAQLDKSGLPSDRFFAERPEGSVSTLKIQRTQQEDSAVYLCASSFSGSGTDTQYFGPGTRLTVL.

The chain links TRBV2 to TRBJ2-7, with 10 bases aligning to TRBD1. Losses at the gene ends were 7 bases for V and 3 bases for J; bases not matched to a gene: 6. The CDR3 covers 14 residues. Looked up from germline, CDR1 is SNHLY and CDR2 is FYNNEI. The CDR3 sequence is CASTSDRGGYEQYF. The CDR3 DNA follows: TGTGCCAGCACCTCGGACAGGGGGGGCTACGAGCAGTACTTC.

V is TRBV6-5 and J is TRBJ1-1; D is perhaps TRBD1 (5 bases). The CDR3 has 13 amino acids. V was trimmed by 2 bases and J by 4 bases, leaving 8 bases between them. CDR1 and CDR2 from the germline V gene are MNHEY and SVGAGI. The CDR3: CASSYIGGTEAFF. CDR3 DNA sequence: TGTGCCAGCAGTTACATCGGGGGCACTGAAGCTTTCTTT.

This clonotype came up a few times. CDR3 sequence reads: CSARDGAGGLGDTQYF. CDR3 coding DNA: TGCAGTGCTAGAGATGGGGCGGGAGGGCTTGGAGATACGCAGTATTTT. The chain combines TRBV20-1 with TRBJ2-3, with 9 bases matching TRBD2. V dropped 0 bases and J dropped 5; count of bases not matched to a gene: 9. The V gene's germline CDR1 is DFQATT and CDR2 SNEGSKA (reference sequence). The CDR3 has 16 residues.

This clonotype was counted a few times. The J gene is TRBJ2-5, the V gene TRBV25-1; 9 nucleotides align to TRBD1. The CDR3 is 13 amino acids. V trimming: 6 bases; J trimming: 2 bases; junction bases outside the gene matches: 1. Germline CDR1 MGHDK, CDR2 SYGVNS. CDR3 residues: CASRGQGQETQYF. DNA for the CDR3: TGTGCCAGCAGGGGACAGGGACAAGAGACCCAGTACTTC.

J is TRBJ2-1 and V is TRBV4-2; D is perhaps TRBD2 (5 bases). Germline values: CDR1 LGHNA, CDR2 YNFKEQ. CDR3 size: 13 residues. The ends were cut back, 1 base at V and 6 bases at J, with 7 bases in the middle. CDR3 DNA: TGTGCCAGCAGCCAAGCCCGGGGCAATGAGCAGTTCTTC. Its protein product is CASSQARGNEQFF.

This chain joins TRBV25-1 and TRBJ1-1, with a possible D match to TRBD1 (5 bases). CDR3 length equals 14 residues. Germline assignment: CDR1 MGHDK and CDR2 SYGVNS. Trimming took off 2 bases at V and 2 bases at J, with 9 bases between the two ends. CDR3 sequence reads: CASSEGGKNTEAFF. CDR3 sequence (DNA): TGTGCCAGCAGTGAAGGGGGTAAAAACACTGAAGCTTTCTTT.

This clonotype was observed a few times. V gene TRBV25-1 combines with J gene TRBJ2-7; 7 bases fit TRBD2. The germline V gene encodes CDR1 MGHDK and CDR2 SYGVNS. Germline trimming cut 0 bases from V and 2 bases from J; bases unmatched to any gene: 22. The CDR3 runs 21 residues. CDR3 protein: CASSEYEGEAGTQNKPYEQYF. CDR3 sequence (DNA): TGTGCCAGCAGTGAATACGAAGGAGAAGCGGGAACCCAGAACAAACCCTACGAGCAGTACTTC.